The 5 T cell receptor beta chains below come from one sample, sequenced in a study of spatial heterogeneity in lung cancer. Study findings and constraints: Tracking of tumor mutation counts was seen in expanded intratumoral alpha and beta TCR counts.

Stated time point: sample taken at primary tumor resection. TCRdb reprocessed the 5' RACE reads via MiXCR and lists one record per CDR3 protein. The sample yields more than 15,000 distinct CDR3 sequences, about 6% seen once. The antigens of these receptors remain unknown. Sequenced here: lung tumor tissue, sampled at surgery. These receptors came from a female donor with early-stage non-small cell lung cancer.

In this sample, this clonotype turned up a few times. The chain joins TRBV7-2 to TRBJ2-4; 9 nucleotides line up with TRBD1. V shed 5 bases, J shed 1 base, and the junction held 6 bases outside the gene matches. Looked up from germline, CDR1 is SGHTA and CDR2 is FQGNSA. The CDR3 totals 16 residues. CDR3 protein: CASSMGGQGAKNIQYF. CDR3 sequence (DNA): TGTGCCAGCAGCATGGGGGGACAGGGCGCCAAAAACATTCAGTACTTC.

This clonotype has only a few counts. As DNA, the CDR3 is TGTGCCAGCAGCCGGACTCAGTCCTCCTACAATGAGCAGTTCTTC. Protein sequence: CASSRTQSSYNEQFF. The rearrangement uses TRBV6-2 or TRBV6-3 and TRBJ2-1; possible D gene TRBD2, 5 bases. Germline CDR1 is MNHEY and CDR2 is SVGEGT. V lost 6 bases and J 0 bases, leaving 12 bases between the germline ends. CDR3 length: 15 residues.

The sample holds many counts of this clonotype. The chain recombines TRBV2 with TRBJ1-2, with no clear D. CDR1 SNHLY and CDR2 FYNNEI come from the germline V gene. The ends were cut back, 7 bases at V and 4 bases at J, with 13 bases in the middle. This CDR3 contains 13 residues. The CDR3 reads CASNLENGYGYTF. The CDR3 region has the DNA TGTGCCAGCAATTTGGAAAATGGCTATGGCTACACCTTC.

Ten or more counts support this clonotype. This sequence joins TRBV19 and TRBJ2-6; D not resolved. The CDR3 totals 16 residues. The germline CDR1 and CDR2 sequences are LNHDA and SQIVND (reference sequence). Trimming shortened V by 3 bases and J by 0 bases, and 9 bases separated the two germline ends. The CDR3 sequence: CASSMSSPSGANVLTF. The CDR3 DNA reads as TGTGCCAGTAGTATGAGCAGCCCCTCTGGGGCCAACGTCCTGACTTTC.

This clonotype was recorded at least ten times. This chain connects TRBV20-1 to TRBJ2-3, with D possibly being TRBD2 (6 bases). The CDR3 has 17 amino acids. Trimming left V 3 bases short and J 1 base short, with 20 bases between. The germline CDR1 and CDR2 sequences are DFQATT and SNEGSKA (reference sequence). CDR3 DNA sequence: TGCAGTGCTAGTTCGGGATTCGGGGGAACCCGCACAGATACGCAGTATTTT. This codes for CSASSGFGGTRTDTQYF.